This T cell receptor (beta chain) was recovered during a study of blood T cell repertoires in COVID-19. Using immunoSEQ multiplex PCR, the repertoire was profiled, and TCRdb retains in-frame clones only, with some absent. The sample yields approximately 100,000 clones, 70% to 90% seen once. V was clipped by 4 bases and J by 2 bases; unmatched bases: 6. CDR1 and CDR2 from the germline V gene are SGHKS and YYEKEE (reference sequence). CDR3 length equals 15 residues. The clonotype comes from a man aged 65-85 years with acute or convalescent COVID-19. Sequences were obtained from peripheral blood. V usage is TRBV5-5 and J usage is TRBJ1-2, with TRBD1 matching over 9 bases. The CDR3 region is CASSEGQGGNYGYTF. In DNA, the CDR3 is TGTGCCAGCAGCGAGGGACAGGGTGGGAACTATGGCTACACCTTC. Complete variable domain (other parts from reference TRBV5-5 and TRBJ1-2): DAGVTQSPTHLIKTRGQQVTLRCSPISGHKSVSWYQQVLGQGPQFIFQYYEKEERGRGNFPDRFSARQFPNYSSELNVNALLLGDSALYLCASSEGQGGNYGYTFGSGTRLTVV.